What follows are 30 T cell receptor beta chains derived from one specimen sequenced in a study of shared clonotypes between healthy human individuals (dated by TCRdb to the early 2020s). CD8 naive samples were CD45RO-negative cells positively selected for CCR7, giving a CD45RA+CCR7+ population that excluded TemRA cells. Receptor amplification or capture employed the immunoSEQ multiplex PCR assay. TCRdb carries this immuneACCESS record with in-frame sequences only. Its versions omit some clonotypes, under half of them owing to an unresolved V gene in the studies checked, with the rest unexplained. The sample includes about 700,000 clones, with 92% observed a single time. 24% of the sample comes from the top ten. The sequenced sample was naive CD8+ T cells sorted from blood. The sample's cell subset or site label is to be understood as: CD45RA+CCR7+. The receptors here all came from a man aged 25 to 45 in good health.

The chain employs TRBV19 and TRBJ1-1, with D maybe TRBD1 (6 bases). The V gene lost 4 bases and the J gene lost 1 base, with 10 bases spanning the gap. Germline CDR1 and CDR2: LNHDA and SQIVND (reference sequence). This CDR3 has 14 residues. CDR3 sequence: CASSNQGGNTEAFF. The CDR3 DNA follows: TGTGCCAGTAGTAACCAAGGGGGGAACACTGAAGCTTTCTTT.

The gene calls are TRBV11-2 and TRBJ1-2; TRBD1 agrees at 10 bases. Looked up from germline, CDR1 is SGHAT and CDR2 is FQNNGV. The CDR3 length is 18 residues. The V segment lost 2 bases and the J segment 4 bases; nucleotides outside the gene matches: 13. The DNA for the CDR3 is TGTGCCAGCAGCTTATTCACCCGGCGGGGGGACAGGGGCTATGGCTACACCTTC. Its protein product is CASSLFTRRGDRGYGYTF.

The CDR3 loop is CSVDEPGTGGNEQYF. The CDR3 DNA sequence: TGCAGCGTTGATGAGCCCGGGACAGGGGGCAACGAGCAGTACTTC. The chain has TRBV29-1 and TRBJ2-7; the match to TRBD1 covers 12 bases. Per the germline V gene, CDR1 is SQVTM and CDR2 is ANQGSEA. The CDR3 covers 15 residues. After removal of 3 bases from V and 5 bases from J, the junction contained 8 bases not matched to a gene.

The J gene is TRBJ2-6, the V gene TRBV7-9; D remains ambiguous. V gave up 3 bases and J gave up 4 bases, with 10 bases separating them. This CDR3 is built from 15 residues. Germline CDR1 reads SEHNR; CDR2 reads FQNEAQ (reference sequence). The CDR3 DNA sequence: TGTGCCAGCAGCTTCGAAGGGCTCGGGGCCAACGTCCTGACTTTC. Translation: CASSFEGLGANVLTF.

The chain links TRBV9 to TRBJ2-1; D is unresolved. CDR1 and CDR2 from the germline V gene are SGDLS and YYNGEE. The ends were cut back, 4 bases at V and 2 bases at J, with 13 bases in the middle. The CDR3 extends over 15 amino acids. The CDR3 is CASSPSRGPYNEQFF. CDR3 in DNA: TGTGCCAGCAGCCCATCTCGCGGTCCCTACAATGAGCAGTTCTTC.

The V gene is TRBV28, the J gene TRBJ2-1; tentatively, D is TRBD2 (6 bases). The CDR3 contains 18 residues. The germline V gene encodes CDR1 MDHEN and CDR2 SYDVKM. V lost 5 bases to trimming and J lost 0 bases, with 20 bases between them. In nucleotides, the CDR3 is TGTGCCAGCAGTCAAACCACCATGGGGCGGGACTCCTACAATGAGCAGTTCTTC. Protein sequence: CASSQTTMGRDSYNEQFF.

The chain recombines TRBV19 with TRBJ2-7; 8 bases are a match to TRBD2. The V gene end was trimmed by 2 bases and the J gene end by 6 bases; junction bases not matched to a gene: 6. In germline, CDR1 is LNHDA, CDR2 SQIVND (reference sequence). The CDR3 totals 14 residues. CDR3 nucleotide sequence: TGTGCCAGTAGTATAACGGGACTAGTCAGCGAGCAGTACTTC. It is translated as CASSITGLVSEQYF.

V usage is TRBV7-9 and J usage is TRBJ2-7; 10 positions match TRBD2. CDR1 is SEHNR and CDR2 is FQNEAQ in the germline V gene (reference sequence). J lost 1 base, V lost 1 base, and 4 bases had no gene match. CDR3 length: 16 amino acids. CDR3 sequence (DNA): TGTGCCAGCAGCTTAGTAATAGCGGGGGGATCCTACGAGCAGTACTTC. Its protein is CASSLVIAGGSYEQYF.

The chain couples TRBV28 to TRBJ1-1, with a possible D match to TRBD1 (6 bases). Germline V CDR1 and CDR2: MDHEN, SYDVKM. The CDR3 has 18 residues. The ends were cut back, 3 bases at V and 0 bases at J, with 20 bases in the middle. The DNA of the CDR3 is TGTGCCAGCAGTTTCCGGTTCTGGGGGCCTGGGATGAACACTGAAGCTTTCTTT. Encoded protein: CASSFRFWGPGMNTEAFF.

The chain joins TRBV27 to TRBJ1-1; D gene uncertain. Trimming shortened V by 7 bases and J by 1 base, and 16 bases separated the two germline ends. The V gene's germline CDR1 is MNHEY and CDR2 SMNVEV (reference sequence). The CDR3 runs 15 residues. The CDR3 DNA follows: TGTGCCAGCAAGCTTAGTTTCAGGCCGAACACTGAAGCTTTCTTT. Its protein product is CASKLSFRPNTEAFF.

This rearrangement joins TRBV2 to TRBJ1-4; maybe TRBD1 (5 bases). The germline V gene has CDR1 SNHLY and CDR2 FYNNEI. V was trimmed by 8 bases and J by 4 bases, leaving 8 bases between them. The CDR3 is 12 residues long. CDR3 bases: TGTGCCAGCTTGGGGGTTAATGAAAAACTGTTTTTT. Protein: CASLGVNEKLFF.

This rearrangement joins TRBV27 to TRBJ2-7, with D tentatively TRBD2 (7 bases). Trimming removed 7 bases at V and 4 bases at J, with 14 bases between. Per germline, CDR1 MNHEY and CDR2 SMNVEV (reference sequence). The CDR3 totals 13 residues. For the CDR3, the DNA is TGTGCCAGCACTCCAGGGGAGGGATACGAGCAGTACTTC. Protein product: CASTPGEGYEQYF.

This chain joins TRBV25-1 and TRBJ2-6; D may be TRBD1 (5 bases). The CDR3 totals 18 residues. V was cut by 4 bases and J by 5 bases, with 21 bases left in between. Germline V gives CDR1 MGHDK, CDR2 SYGVNS. The CDR3 region has the DNA TGTGCCAGCAGTGGTCCTCCAACTGGACAAAGTCGGGCCAACGTCCTGACTTTC. It specifies CASSGPPTGQSRANVLTF.

V usage is TRBV5-8 and J usage is TRBJ2-7; 13 nucleotides align to TRBD2. The CDR3 is made up of 15 amino acids. Germline V lookup: CDR1 SGHTS, CDR2 YDEGEE. J lost 5 bases, V lost 1 base, and 3 bases had no gene match. The DNA for the CDR3 is TGTGCCAGCAGCTTGATGGGGACTAGCGGGGACGAGCAGTACTTC. Translating it yields CASSLMGTSGDEQYF.

This chain connects TRBV2 to TRBJ2-7; TRBD1 matches at 9 bases. The CDR3 has 16 residues. The germline CDR1 and CDR2 sequences are SNHLY and FYNNEI. V was clipped by 0 bases and J by 3 bases; unmatched bases: 6. The CDR3 loop reads CASSEAWTGVNYEQYF. Written as DNA, the CDR3 is TGTGCCAGCAGTGAAGCATGGACAGGGGTAAACTACGAGCAGTACTTC.

On this clone itself: The same CDR3 arises from other DNA sequences in this sample as well. This chain uses TRBV19 with TRBJ2-1; TRBD1 aligns across 7 bases. The CDR3 spans 13 residues. Per germline, CDR1 LNHDA and CDR2 SQIVND (reference sequence). Trimming at V came to 2 bases and at J to 6 bases, leaving 1 base not matched to a gene. The CDR3 region has the DNA TGTGCCAGTAGTATATCAGGGGGCAATGAGCAGTTCTTC. Its protein product is CASSISGGNEQFF. Full variable domain (remainder filled in from reference TRBV19 and TRBJ2-1): DGGITQSPKYLFRKEGQNVTLSCEQNLNHDAMYWYRQDPGQGLRLIYYSQIVNDFQKGDIAEGYSVSREKKESFPLTVTSAQKNPTAFYLCASSISGGNEQFFGPGTRLTVL.

The chain employs TRBV6-5 and TRBJ2-1; D call uncertain. V gave up 0 bases and J gave up 0 bases, with 6 bases separating them. Germline V gene sequence: CDR1 MNHEY, CDR2 SVGAGI. This CDR3 contains 15 residues. The CDR3, as DNA: TGTGCCAGCAGTTACTCCATTGGCTCCTACAATGAGCAGTTCTTC. Translation: CASSYSIGSYNEQFF.

J is TRBJ2-3 and V is TRBV5-4, with D possibly TRBD1 on 6 matching bases. Between the trimmed V and J ends, which lost 1 base and 4 bases, there was a span of 10 bases. CDR1 and CDR2 (germline): SGHNT, YYREEE (reference sequence). The CDR3 has 14 amino acids. CDR3 sequence (DNA): TGTGCCAGCAGCTTGAGGGGGTTTGCAGATACGCAGTATTTT. It specifies CASSLRGFADTQYF.

This clone is a singleton in its sample. The chain recombines TRBV27 with TRBJ2-7, with 7 bases matching TRBD2. The V gene's germline CDR1 is MNHEY and CDR2 SMNVEV (reference sequence). The trim removed 6 bases at V and 2 bases at J, leaving 10 bases unmatched. The CDR3 contains 15 residues. CDR3 sequence reads: CASSRRGSGAYEQYF. CDR3 DNA sequence: TGTGCCAGCAGCCGCCGCGGGAGTGGGGCCTACGAGCAGTACTTC.

This chain uses TRBV29-1 with TRBJ1-4, with D unclear. The CDR3 spans 12 residues. V lost 0 bases and J 8 bases, leaving 7 bases between the germline ends. The germline CDR1 and CDR2 sequences are SQVTM and ANQGSEA. CDR3 loop: CSVEEGREKLFF. In DNA, the CDR3 is TGCAGCGTTGAAGAAGGGAGGGAAAAACTGTTTTTT.

Notes on this clone: The sample has other DNA sequences that encode this CDR3 too. The genes are TRBV29-1 and TRBJ2-1, with 9 bases lining up with TRBD2. This CDR3 has 13 amino acids. CDR1 is SQVTM, CDR2 ANQGSEA, per germline. Losses at the gene ends were 6 bases for V and 3 bases for J; bases not matched to a gene: 3. In nucleotides, the CDR3 is TGCAGCGTGCGACTAGCGGACTACAATGAGCAGTTCTTC. Its translation: CSVRLADYNEQFF.

The chain links TRBV5-4 to TRBJ2-7; D not resolved. The CDR3 totals 13 residues. Trimming cost V 4 bases and J 4 bases, with 12 bases left between them. Looked up from germline, CDR1 is SGHNT and CDR2 is YYREEE (reference sequence). CDR3 DNA sequence: TGTGCCAGCAGCCGATCTTGGGGATACGAGCAGTACTTC. Translating gives CASSRSWGYEQYF. The variable domain in full, completed from reference TRBV5-4 and TRBJ2-7, reads ETGVTQSPTHLIKTRGQQVTLRCSSQSGHNTVSWYQQALGQGPQFIFQYYREEENGRGNFPPRFSGLQFPNYSSELNVNALELDDSALYLCASSRSWGYEQYFGPGTRLTVT.

The chain carries TRBV5-1 and TRBJ1-1; 9 bases align to TRBD1. This CDR3 spans 14 amino acids. Germline assignment: CDR1 SGHRS and CDR2 YFSETQ. With V trimmed by 7 bases and J by 0 bases, 4 bases remained unmatched. CDR3 in DNA: TGCGCCAGCTGGGACAGGGATGTGAACACTGAAGCTTTCTTT. This encodes CASWDRDVNTEAFF.

The chain combines TRBV5-8 with TRBJ2-3; TRBD2 might be the D (5 bases). V lost 0 bases and J 0 bases, leaving 8 bases between the germline ends. CDR3 length equals 15 residues. Germline V lookup: CDR1 SGHTS, CDR2 YDEGEE. Written as DNA, the CDR3 is TGTGCCAGCAGCTTGGTGGGAGTAAGCACAGATACGCAGTATTTT. This translates into CASSLVGVSTDTQYF.

The chain links TRBV5-6 to TRBJ2-5; TRBD1 matches at 8 bases. The CDR3 has 18 residues. In germline, CDR1 is SGHDT, CDR2 YYEEEE. The ends lost 0 bases at V and 5 bases at J; junction bases unmatched: 15. The CDR3 here is CASSLATVERQGYETQYF. As DNA, the CDR3 is TGTGCCAGCAGCTTGGCCACCGTAGAACGACAGGGGTATGAGACCCAGTACTTC.

This chain uses TRBV9 with TRBJ1-6; 10 nucleotides line up with TRBD1. Losses at the gene ends were 2 bases for V and 8 bases for J; bases not matched to a gene: 4. Germline CDR1 SGDLS, CDR2 YYNGEE. This CDR3 is built from 15 residues. Written as DNA, the CDR3 is TGTGCCAGCAGCGTCGGACAGGGGGTTGATTCACCCCTCCACTTT. Amino acid sequence: CASSVGQGVDSPLHF.

The V call is TRBV27, the J call TRBJ2-7; 7 bases are shared with TRBD2. V gave up 8 bases and J gave up 6 bases; unmatched junction bases: 16. This CDR3 is 15 amino acids long. Germline assignment: CDR1 MNHEY and CDR2 SMNVEV (reference sequence). The CDR3, as DNA: TGTGCCAGCGCCGGAGAGGGCCCATCGGGGGGCGAGCAGTACTTC. Translating it yields CASAGEGPSGGEQYF.

The genes are TRBV9 and TRBJ2-1; D not resolved. The length of the CDR3 is 11 residues. The germline gives CDR1 SGDLS, CDR2 YYNGEE. The V end lost 4 bases, the J end lost 7 bases, and 6 bases lay between the germline ends. The CDR3: CASSSRNEQFF. CDR3 nucleotide sequence: TGTGCCAGCAGCTCTAGGAATGAGCAGTTCTTC.

This clone came up a few times. The chain uses TRBV7-2 and TRBJ2-1; TRBD1 might be the D (8 bases). Germline V gene sequence: CDR1 SGHTA, CDR2 FQGNSA. This CDR3 spans 14 amino acids. Trimming cost V 5 bases and J 8 bases, with 16 bases left between them. This CDR3 is CASSTYRGGYEQFF. DNA for the CDR3: TGTGCCAGCAGCACGTACAGGGGGGGCTATGAGCAGTTCTTC.

This clone appeared once. The chain uses TRBV7-9 and TRBJ2-1; D gene uncertain. In germline, CDR1 is SEHNR, CDR2 FQNEAQ (reference sequence). Trimming took 8 bases from V and 0 from J, leaving 14 bases between them. This CDR3 has 15 amino acids. CDR3 DNA sequence: TGTGCCAGCGGAACAGTGACCCGCTCCTACAATGAGCAGTTCTTC. Translated: CASGTVTRSYNEQFF.